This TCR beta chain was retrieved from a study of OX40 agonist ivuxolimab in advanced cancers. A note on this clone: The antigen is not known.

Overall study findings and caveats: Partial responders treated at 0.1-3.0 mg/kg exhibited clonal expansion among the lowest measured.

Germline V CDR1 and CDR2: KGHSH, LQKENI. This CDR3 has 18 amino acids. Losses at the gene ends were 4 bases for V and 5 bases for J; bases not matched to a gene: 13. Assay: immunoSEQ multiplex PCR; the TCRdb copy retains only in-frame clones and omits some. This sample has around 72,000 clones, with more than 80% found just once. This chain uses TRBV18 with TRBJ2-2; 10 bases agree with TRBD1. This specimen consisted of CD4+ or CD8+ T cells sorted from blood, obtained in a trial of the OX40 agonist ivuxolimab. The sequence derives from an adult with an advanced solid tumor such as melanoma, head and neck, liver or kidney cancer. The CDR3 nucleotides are TGTGCCAGCTCACGGAACCTAGGACAGGGGGGACATACCGGGGAGCTGTTTTTT. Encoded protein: CASSRNLGQGGHTGELFF.